The 21 T cell receptor beta chains below were found in one sample sequenced in a study of blood T cell repertoires in COVID-19. Repertoires were generated with immunoSEQ multiplex PCR, while TCRdb's copy carries only in-frame clones and drops some. The sample holds around 300,000 clones; 86% are singletons and the top ten take approximately 2.4%. Sequencing input: PBMCs or T cells enriched from blood (not recorded which). The receptor source for this set is a woman aged 18-30 years who had recovered from COVID-19.

This chain connects TRBV29-1 to TRBJ2-7; TRBD1 might be the D (6 bases). This CDR3 is 13 amino acids long. Deletions cut 4 bases from V and 2 bases from J, with 12 bases between. Germline V gene sequence: CDR1 SQVTM, CDR2 ANQGSEA. This chain's CDR3 is CSVAQGDPYEQYF. The CDR3 nucleotides are TGCAGCGTTGCACAGGGAGACCCCTACGAGCAGTACTTC.

This chain's CDR3 is CSVDRGRNTEAFF. In DNA form, the CDR3 reads TGCAGCGTTGATCGAGGCAGGAACACTGAAGCTTTCTTT. The chain uses TRBV29-1 and TRBJ1-1; D remains unclear. Germline V gene data show CDR1 as SQVTM and CDR2 as ANQGSEA. The CDR3 consists of 13 residues. V gave up 3 bases and J gave up 1 base, with 9 bases separating them.

The chain is built from TRBV2 and TRBJ1-2, with TRBD1 matching over 8 bases. V dropped 7 bases and J dropped 5; count of bases not matched to a gene: 6. Germline CDR1 and CDR2: SNHLY and FYNNEI. The CDR3 length is 13 residues. The CDR3 is CASMSGQAYGYTF. The CDR3 nucleotides are TGTGCCAGCATGTCGGGACAGGCGTATGGCTACACCTTC.

This chain links TRBV5-1 with TRBJ1-6; 8 bases fit TRBD1. The germline CDR1 and CDR2 sequences are SGHRS and YFSETQ. The CDR3 sequence is 15 residues long. Trimming cost V 7 bases and J 5 bases; bases outside gene matches: 8. The CDR3 nucleotides are TGCGCCAGCGCCAGGGAACAGGGGGATAATTCACCCCTCCACTTT. This encodes CASAREQGDNSPLHF.

The chain links TRBV2 to TRBJ1-5, with a possible D match to TRBD1 (5 bases). Germline CDR1 and CDR2: SNHLY and FYNNEI. This CDR3 has 15 amino acids. Trimming stripped 3 bases from V and 4 bases from J, with 13 bases between. CDR3 DNA sequence: TGTGCCAGCAGTGATAGCGGCAGGGTTAATCAGCCCCAGCATTTT. This encodes CASSDSGRVNQPQHF.

Turning to this clone: The same CDR3 can be traced to other DNA sequences in this sample. The chain combines TRBV19 with TRBJ2-5; a weak D match, TRBD2 (5 bases). V gave up 8 bases and J gave up 0 bases, with 13 bases separating them. CDR1 LNHDA and CDR2 SQIVND come from the germline V gene (reference sequence). The CDR3 is made up of 14 amino acids. CDR3 sequence (DNA): TGTGCCAGTTCCCTAGCTGGGTACCAAGAGACCCAGTACTTC. It translates to CASSLAGYQETQYF. Together with reference TRBV19 and TRBJ2-5, the CDR3 gives the full variable domain: DGGITQSPKYLFRKEGQNVTLSCEQNLNHDAMYWYRQDPGQGLRLIYYSQIVNDFQKGDIAEGYSVSREKKESFPLTVTSAQKNPTAFYLCASSLAGYQETQYFGPGTRLLVL.

This chain links TRBV5-1 with TRBJ2-7, with D perhaps matching TRBD2 (6 bases). The CDR3 has 13 amino acids. Trimming shortened V by 0 bases and J by 3 bases, and 7 bases separated the two germline ends. Germline V gene data show CDR1 as SGHRS and CDR2 as YFSETQ. The CDR3 loop reads CASSLASDYEQYF. Written as DNA, the CDR3 is TGCGCCAGCAGCTTGGCTAGCGACTACGAGCAGTACTTC.

The chain has TRBV3-1 (or the pseudogene TRBV3-2) and TRBJ2-2; D is perhaps TRBD1 (7 bases). This CDR3 has 21 amino acids. Trimming left V 7 bases short and J 1 base short, with 31 bases between. Germline-derived CDR1 and CDR2 are LGHDT and YNNKEL (reference sequence). Written as DNA, the CDR3 is TGTGCCAGCACTTCCCCAGGGGGTAGCGGAGTTACCTGGAGGAACACCGGGGAGCTGTTTTTT. Its translation is CASTSPGGSGVTWRNTGELFF.

This clone was recorded at least ten times. V and J are TRBV7-9 and TRBJ2-5, with 11 bases identical to TRBD2. V shed 4 bases and J 5 bases; nucleotides not matched to a gene: 3. Per germline, CDR1 SEHNR and CDR2 FQNEAQ (reference sequence). CDR3 size: 14 residues. CDR3 in amino acids: CASSSRLAGETQYF. The CDR3 DNA is TGTGCCAGCAGCTCCCGACTAGCGGGGGAGACCCAGTACTTC.

This chain uses TRBV7-2 with TRBJ1-6, with D maybe TRBD1 (5 bases). Germline V CDR1 and CDR2: SGHTA, FQGNSA. The CDR3 consists of 12 residues. The germline V and J ends were trimmed by 5 bases and 15 bases, with 14 bases remaining between them. CDR3 sequence (DNA): TGTGCCAGCAGCAGTCCCGGGGGTCTCCTCCACTTT. Translated: CASSSPGGLLHF. The complete variable domain, with remaining parts taken from reference TRBV7-2 and TRBJ1-6, reads GAGVSQSPSNKVTEKGKDVELRCDPISGHTALYWYRQSLGQGLEFLIYFQGNSAPDKSGLPSDRFSAERTGGSVSTLTIQRTQQEDSAVYLCASSSPGGLLHFGNGTRLTVT.

V and J are TRBV6-5 and TRBJ2-2; weak D call: TRBD2 (5 bases). Trimming took off 5 bases at V and 6 bases at J, with 10 bases between the two ends. The CDR3 extends over 13 amino acids. The germline V gene encodes CDR1 MNHEY and CDR2 SVGAGI. The CDR3 protein is CASSPGFPGELFF. In nucleotides, the CDR3 is TGTGCCAGCAGTCCGGGGTTCCCCGGGGAGCTGTTTTTT.

The V call is TRBV3-1 (or the pseudogene TRBV3-2), the J call TRBJ1-2; D is ambiguous. The CDR3 has 13 residues. Trimming shortened V by 4 bases and J by 7 bases, and 13 bases separated the two germline ends. Per the germline V gene, CDR1 is LGHDT and CDR2 is YNNKEL (reference sequence). In DNA, the CDR3 is TGTGCCAGCAGCCTTCCGGACTATGGTGGCTACACCTTC. The encoded protein is CASSLPDYGGYTF.

Here the CDR3 reads CASSLQGTGANVLTF. The CDR3 DNA follows: TGTGCCAGCAGTTTACAGGGGACTGGGGCCAACGTCCTGACTTTC. The chain has TRBV25-1 and TRBJ2-6; TRBD1 matches 7 bases. The ends lost 5 bases at V and 2 bases at J; junction bases unmatched: 3. CDR3 length: 15 amino acids. Germline values: CDR1 MGHDK, CDR2 SYGVNS.

This clone has a single count. The V and J genes are TRBV5-8 and TRBJ2-4, with a weak D call TRBD2 (6 bases). CDR1 and CDR2 from the germline V gene are SGHTS and YDEGEE. V lost 1 base and J 9 bases, leaving 11 bases between the germline ends. CDR3 size: 13 residues. In nucleotides, the CDR3 is TGTGCCAGCAGCTTGCCTACTAGCTTCATTCAGTACTTC. Translated: CASSLPTSFIQYF.

In the case of this clone: Other nucleotide sequences from this sample produce the same CDR3. The chain joins TRBV20-1 to TRBJ2-7, with a weak D call TRBD1 (5 bases). The ends were cut back, 3 bases at V and 3 bases at J, with 6 bases in the middle. CDR1 and CDR2 (germline): DFQATT, SNEGSKA (reference sequence). The CDR3 contains 11 residues. For the CDR3, the DNA is TGCAGTGCTAGGGACAACTACGAGCAGTACTTC. It yields the protein CSARDNYEQYF.

The chain uses TRBV7-6 and TRBJ2-7; D uncertain. Germline V gives CDR1 SGHVS, CDR2 FNYEAQ. This CDR3 contains 14 residues. The V end lost 5 bases, the J end lost 3 bases, and 14 bases lay between the germline ends. CDR3 residues: CASSPREQLYEQYF. As DNA, the CDR3 is TGTGCCAGCAGCCCACGAGAACAGCTCTACGAGCAGTACTTC.

This clone has a single count. The V call is TRBV6-5, the J call TRBJ2-3, with 7 bases identical to TRBD2. Germline V CDR1 and CDR2: MNHEY, SVGAGI. J lost 6 bases, V lost 5 bases, and 11 bases had no gene match. The CDR3 totals 15 residues. Here the CDR3 reads CASSRGDSSADTQYF. CDR3 bases: TGTGCCAGCAGTCGGGGGGACTCGAGCGCCGATACGCAGTATTTT.

The chain is built from TRBV2 and TRBJ2-7, with D possibly matching TRBD1 (6 bases). V lost 6 bases and J 3 bases, leaving 15 bases between the germline ends. The CDR3 extends over 14 amino acids. Per germline, CDR1 SNHLY and CDR2 FYNNEI. CDR3 in DNA: TGTGCCAGCAGCGCGACAGGCCGGGGCTACGAGCAGTACTTC. It is translated as CASSATGRGYEQYF.

CDR3 DNA sequence: TGTGCCATCAGTGATATCTGGGACAGGGGGGCTAATGAAAAACTGTTTTTT. Amino acid sequence: CAISDIWDRGANEKLFF. This chain connects TRBV10-3 to TRBJ1-4, with 11 nucleotides matching TRBD1. The ends lost 3 bases at V and 3 bases at J; junction bases unmatched: 6. This CDR3 is built from 17 residues. Germline assignment: CDR1 ENHRY and CDR2 SYGVKD.

The V gene is TRBV2, the J gene TRBJ1-1; tentative D call: TRBD1 (6 bases). This CDR3 comprises 14 residues. V was pared by 5 bases and J by 0 bases, with 10 bases between. Germline assignment: CDR1 SNHLY and CDR2 FYNNEI. CDR3 in DNA: TGTGCCAGCAGTTACAGGGTCATGAACACTGAAGCTTTCTTT. The encoded protein is CASSYRVMNTEAFF.

CDR3 sequence: CASRWGQATEPQHF. CDR3 DNA sequence: TGTGCCAGCAGATGGGGGCAGGCCACGGAGCCCCAGCATTTT. This chain connects TRBV2 to TRBJ1-5; tentatively, D is TRBD1 (6 bases). Trimming took off 6 bases at V and 8 bases at J, with 17 bases between the two ends. The CDR3 sequence is 14 residues long. CDR1 is SNHLY, CDR2 FYNNEI, per germline.